This paragraph reports one T cell receptor beta chain. The antigen remains undetermined. Treatment here: some 19 received Ad26.COV2.S at low or high dose, single or two shots; about 5 received placebo; per-sample allocation not given. Samples came from day 63 after the first vaccine or placebo injection. The assay was immunoSEQ multiplex PCR, and TCRdb's table has in-frame clones only and misses some. Here the sample spans roughly 380,000 clones, approximately 84% being singletons. The sample is drawn from a study of Ad26.COV2.S vaccination and SARS-CoV-2 variants. Looking at the study overall: In the study, Ad26.COV2.S was injected intramuscularly once, or twice 56 days apart. General observations from the study: Post-vaccination breadth of spike-specific CD8+ and CD4+ T cell responses was reportedly substantial.

The TCR sequence derives from a person between 18 and 59 years old who received the Ad26.COV2.S COVID-19 vaccine or a placebo. Sequencing was performed on peripheral blood, taken in a trial of Ad26.COV2.S vaccine versus placebo.

DNA of the CDR3: TGCAGCGTACCCGGTCGGAACACTGAAGCTTTCTTT. It is translated as CSVPGRNTEAFF. The rearrangement joins TRBV29-1 to TRBJ1-1; no clear D gene. Looked up from germline, CDR1 is SQVTM and CDR2 is ANQGSEA. Trimming took 6 bases from V and 1 from J, leaving 9 bases between them. The CDR3 runs to 12 residues. Looking up the rest from reference TRBV29-1 and TRBJ1-1 gives the full variable domain: SAVISQKPSRDICQRGTSLTIQCQVDSQVTMMFWYRQQPGQSLTLIATANQGSEATYESGFVIDKFPISRPNLTFSTLTVSNMSPEDSSIYLCSVPGRNTEAFFGQGTRLTVV.